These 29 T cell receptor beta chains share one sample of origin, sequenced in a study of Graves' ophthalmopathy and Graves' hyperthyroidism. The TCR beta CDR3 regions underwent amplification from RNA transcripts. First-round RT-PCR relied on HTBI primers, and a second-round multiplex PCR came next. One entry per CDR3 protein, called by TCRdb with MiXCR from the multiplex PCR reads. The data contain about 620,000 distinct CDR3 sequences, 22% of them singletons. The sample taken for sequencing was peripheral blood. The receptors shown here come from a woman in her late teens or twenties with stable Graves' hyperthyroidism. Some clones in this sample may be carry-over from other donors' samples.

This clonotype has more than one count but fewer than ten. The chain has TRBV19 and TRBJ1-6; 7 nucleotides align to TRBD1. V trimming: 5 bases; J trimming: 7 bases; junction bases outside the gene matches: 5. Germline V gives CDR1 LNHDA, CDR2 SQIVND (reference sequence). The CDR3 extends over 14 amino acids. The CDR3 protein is CASSADRLNSPLHF. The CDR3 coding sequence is TGTGCCAGTAGTGCGGACAGGCTAAATTCACCCCTCCACTTT.

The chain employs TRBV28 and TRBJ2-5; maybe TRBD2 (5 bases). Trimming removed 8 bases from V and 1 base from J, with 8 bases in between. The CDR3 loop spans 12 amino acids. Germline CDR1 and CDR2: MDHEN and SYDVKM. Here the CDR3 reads CASGESQETQYF. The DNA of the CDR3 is TGTGCCAGCGGGGAGAGCCAAGAGACCCAGTACTTC.

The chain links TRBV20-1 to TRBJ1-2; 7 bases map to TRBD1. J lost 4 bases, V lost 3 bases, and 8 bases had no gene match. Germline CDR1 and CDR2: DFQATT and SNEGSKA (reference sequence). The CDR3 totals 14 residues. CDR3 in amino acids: CSASEGGAGYGYTF. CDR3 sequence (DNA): TGCAGTGCTAGTGAAGGGGGCGCGGGCTATGGCTACACCTTC.

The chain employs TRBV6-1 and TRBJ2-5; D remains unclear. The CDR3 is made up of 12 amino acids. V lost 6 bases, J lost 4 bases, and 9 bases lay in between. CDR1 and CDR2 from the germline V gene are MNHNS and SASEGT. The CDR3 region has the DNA TGTGCCAGCAGCGCGAACGGAGAGACCCAGTACTTC. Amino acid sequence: CASSANGETQYF.

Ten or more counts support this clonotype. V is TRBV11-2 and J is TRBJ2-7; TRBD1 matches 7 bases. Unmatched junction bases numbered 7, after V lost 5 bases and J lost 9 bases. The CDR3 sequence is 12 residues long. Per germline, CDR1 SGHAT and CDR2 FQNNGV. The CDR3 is CASSTHRGGQYF. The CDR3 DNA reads TGTGCCAGCAGCACCCACAGGGGCGGGCAGTACTTC.

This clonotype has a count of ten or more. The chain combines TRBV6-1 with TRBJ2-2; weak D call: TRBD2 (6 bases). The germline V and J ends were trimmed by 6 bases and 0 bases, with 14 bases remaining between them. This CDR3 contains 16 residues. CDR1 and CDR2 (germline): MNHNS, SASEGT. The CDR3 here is CASREMGRTNTGELFF. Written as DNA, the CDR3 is TGTGCCAGCAGGGAGATGGGGAGGACGAACACCGGGGAGCTGTTTTTT.

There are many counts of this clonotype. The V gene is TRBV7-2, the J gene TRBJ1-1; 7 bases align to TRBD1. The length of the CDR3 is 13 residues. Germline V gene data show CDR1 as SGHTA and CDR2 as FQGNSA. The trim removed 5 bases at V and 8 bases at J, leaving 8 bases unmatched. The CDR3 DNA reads TGTGCCAGCAGCGTCGGACAGGTTTTGGAAGCTTTCTTT. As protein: CASSVGQVLEAFF. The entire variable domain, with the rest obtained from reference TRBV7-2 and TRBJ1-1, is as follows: GAGVSQSPSNKVTEKGKDVELRCDPISGHTALYWYRQSLGQGLEFLIYFQGNSAPDKSGLPSDRFSAERTGGSVSTLTIQRTQQEDSAVYLCASSVGQVLEAFFGQGTRLTVV.

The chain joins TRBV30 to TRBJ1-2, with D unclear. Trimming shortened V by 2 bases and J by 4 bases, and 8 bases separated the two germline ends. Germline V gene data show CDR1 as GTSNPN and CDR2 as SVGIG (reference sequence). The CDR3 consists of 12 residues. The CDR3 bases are TGTGCCTGGAGTCAAACATCCTATGGCTACACCTTC. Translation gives CAWSQTSYGYTF.

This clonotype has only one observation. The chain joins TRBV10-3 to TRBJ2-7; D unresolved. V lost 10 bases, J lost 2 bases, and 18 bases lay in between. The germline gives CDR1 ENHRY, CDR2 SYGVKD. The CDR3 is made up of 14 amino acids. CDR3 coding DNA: TGTGCCACTTGGGGATGGACCGGCACCTACGAGCAGTACTTC. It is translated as CATWGWTGTYEQYF.

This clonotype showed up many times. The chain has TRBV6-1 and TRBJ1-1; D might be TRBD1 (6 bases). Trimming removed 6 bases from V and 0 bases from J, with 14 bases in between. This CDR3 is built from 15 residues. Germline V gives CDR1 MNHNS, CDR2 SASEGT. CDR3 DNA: TGTGCCAGCAGGCCCCCGGGGGGCATGAACACTGAAGCTTTCTTT. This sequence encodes CASRPPGGMNTEAFF.

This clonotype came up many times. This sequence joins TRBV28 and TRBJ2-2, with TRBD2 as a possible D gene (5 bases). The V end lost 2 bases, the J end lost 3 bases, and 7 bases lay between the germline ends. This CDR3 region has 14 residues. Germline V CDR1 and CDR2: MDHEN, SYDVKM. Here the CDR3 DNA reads TGTGCCAGCAGTTTAAGGCGGGACACCGGGGAGCTGTTTTTT. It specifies CASSLRRDTGELFF. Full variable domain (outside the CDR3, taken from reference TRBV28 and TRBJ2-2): DVKVTQSSRYLVKRTGEKVFLECVQDMDHENMFWYRQDPGLGLRLIYFSYDVKMKEKGDIPEGYSVSREKKERFSLILESASTNQTSMYLCASSLRRDTGELFFGEGSRLTVL.

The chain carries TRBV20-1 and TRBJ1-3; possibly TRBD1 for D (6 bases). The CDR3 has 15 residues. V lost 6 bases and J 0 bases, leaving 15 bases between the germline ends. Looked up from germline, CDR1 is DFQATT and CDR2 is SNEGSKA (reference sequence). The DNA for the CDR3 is TGCAGTGCGCCACGAACAGGGAGCTCTGGAAACACCATATATTTT. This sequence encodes CSAPRTGSSGNTIYF.

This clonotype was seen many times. As DNA, the CDR3 is TGTGCCAGCAGCTCTTTCGAAGGGGCTTCACCCCTCCACTTT. Its protein product is CASSSFEGASPLHF. This chain uses TRBV11-2 with TRBJ1-6, with a weak D call TRBD1 (5 bases). V dropped 4 bases and J dropped 9 bases, with 13 bases sitting between them. The CDR3 consists of 14 residues. CDR1 SGHAT and CDR2 FQNNGV come from the germline V gene. The complete variable domain, with remaining parts taken from reference TRBV11-2 and TRBJ1-6, reads EAGVAQSPRYKIIEKRQSVAFWCNPISGHATLYWYQQILGQGPKLLIQFQNNGVVDDSQLPKDRFSAERLKGVDSTLKIQPAKLEDSAVYLCASSSFEGASPLHFGNGTRLTVT.

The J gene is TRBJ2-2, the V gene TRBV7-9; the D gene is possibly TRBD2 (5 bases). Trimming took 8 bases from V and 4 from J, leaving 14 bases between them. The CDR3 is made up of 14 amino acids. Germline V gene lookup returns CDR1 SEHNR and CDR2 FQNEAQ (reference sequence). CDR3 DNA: TGTGCCAGCCAGTCCCGGGAAATCACCGGGGAGCTGTTTTTT. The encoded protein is CASQSREITGELFF.

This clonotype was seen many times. The CDR3 nucleotides read TGCAGTGCTAGTGCCGGGGCTAAAGAGACCCAGTACTTC. It specifies CSASAGAKETQYF. This chain links TRBV20-1 with TRBJ2-5; perhaps D is TRBD1 or TRBD2 (5 bases each). Between the trimmed V and J ends, which lost 3 bases and 3 bases, there was a span of 11 bases. This CDR3 is built from 13 residues. Germline V gene lookup returns CDR1 DFQATT and CDR2 SNEGSKA (reference sequence).

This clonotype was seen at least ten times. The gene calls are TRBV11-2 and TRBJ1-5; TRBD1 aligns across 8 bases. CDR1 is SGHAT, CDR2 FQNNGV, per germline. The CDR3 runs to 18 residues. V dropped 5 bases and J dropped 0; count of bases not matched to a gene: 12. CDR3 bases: TGTGCCAGCAGCCCAGGCCGGACAGGGACTTATAGCAATCAGCCCCAGCATTTT. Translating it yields CASSPGRTGTYSNQPQHF.

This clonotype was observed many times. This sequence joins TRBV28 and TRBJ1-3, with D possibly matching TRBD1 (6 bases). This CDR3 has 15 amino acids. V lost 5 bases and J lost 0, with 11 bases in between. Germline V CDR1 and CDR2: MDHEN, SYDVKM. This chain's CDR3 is CASSRTAHSGNTIYF. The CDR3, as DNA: TGTGCCAGCAGTAGGACAGCTCACTCTGGAAACACCATATATTTT.

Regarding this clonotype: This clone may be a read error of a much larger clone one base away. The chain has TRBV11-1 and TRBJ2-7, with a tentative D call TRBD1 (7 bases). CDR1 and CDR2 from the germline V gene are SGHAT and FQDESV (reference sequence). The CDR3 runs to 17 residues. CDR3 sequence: CASSLALATGRSYERYF. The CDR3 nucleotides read TGTGCCAGCAGCTTAGCCTTAGCGACAGGGAGGTCCTACGAGCGGTACTTC. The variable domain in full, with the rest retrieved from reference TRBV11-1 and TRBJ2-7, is EAEVAQSPRYKITEKSQAVAFWCDPISGHATLYWYRQILGQGPELLVQFQDESVVDDSQLPKDRFSAERLKGVDSTLKIQPAELGDSAMYLCASSLALATGRSYERYFGPGTRLTVT.

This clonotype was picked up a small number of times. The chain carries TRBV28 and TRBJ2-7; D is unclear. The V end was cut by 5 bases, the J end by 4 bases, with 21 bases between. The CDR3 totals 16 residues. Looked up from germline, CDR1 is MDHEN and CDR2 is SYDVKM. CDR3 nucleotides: TGTGCCAGCAGTCGACCGAACACGACCCCTCTGTACGAGCAGTACTTC. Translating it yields CASSRPNTTPLYEQYF.

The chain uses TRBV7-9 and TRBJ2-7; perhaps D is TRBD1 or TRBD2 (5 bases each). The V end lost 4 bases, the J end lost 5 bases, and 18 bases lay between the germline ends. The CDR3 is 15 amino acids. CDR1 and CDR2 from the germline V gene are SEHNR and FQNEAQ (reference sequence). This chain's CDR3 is CASSSANGGSHEQYF. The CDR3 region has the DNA TGTGCCAGCAGCTCGGCGAATGGGGGTTCCCACGAGCAGTACTTC.

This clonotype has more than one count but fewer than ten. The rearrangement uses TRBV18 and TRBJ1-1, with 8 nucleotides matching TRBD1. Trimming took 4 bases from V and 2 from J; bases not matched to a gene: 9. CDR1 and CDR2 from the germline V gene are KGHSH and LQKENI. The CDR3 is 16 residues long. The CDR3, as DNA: TGTGCCAGCTCACAACGACAGGGGCCGGAAAACACTGAAGCTTTCTTT. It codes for CASSQRQGPENTEAFF.

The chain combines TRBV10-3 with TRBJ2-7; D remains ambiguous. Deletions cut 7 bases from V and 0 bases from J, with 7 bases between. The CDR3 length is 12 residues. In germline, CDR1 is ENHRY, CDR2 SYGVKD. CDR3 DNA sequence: TGTGCCATCAAGGCGAGCTCCTACGAGCAGTACTTC. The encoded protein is CAIKASSYEQYF.

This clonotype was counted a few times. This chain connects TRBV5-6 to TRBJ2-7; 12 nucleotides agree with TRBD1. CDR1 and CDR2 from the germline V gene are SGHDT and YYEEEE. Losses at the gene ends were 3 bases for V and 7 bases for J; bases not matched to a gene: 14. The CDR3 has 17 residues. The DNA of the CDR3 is TGTGCCAGCAGCTCACCCCGACCGGGACAGGGGGCTCGGGAGCAGTACTTC. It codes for CASSSPRPGQGAREQYF.

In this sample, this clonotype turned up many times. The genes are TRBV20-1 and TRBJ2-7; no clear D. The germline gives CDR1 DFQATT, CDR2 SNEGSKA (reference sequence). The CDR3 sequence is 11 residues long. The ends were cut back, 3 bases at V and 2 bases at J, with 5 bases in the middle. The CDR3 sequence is CSASDAYEQYF. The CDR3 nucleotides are TGCAGTGCTAGCGATGCCTACGAGCAGTACTTC.

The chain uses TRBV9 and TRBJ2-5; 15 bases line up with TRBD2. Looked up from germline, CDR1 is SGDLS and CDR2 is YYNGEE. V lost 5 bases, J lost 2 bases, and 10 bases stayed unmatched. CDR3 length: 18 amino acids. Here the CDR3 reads CASSLTGLAGGGQETQYF. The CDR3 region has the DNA TGTGCCAGCAGTCTTACAGGACTAGCGGGGGGGGGTCAAGAGACCCAGTACTTC.

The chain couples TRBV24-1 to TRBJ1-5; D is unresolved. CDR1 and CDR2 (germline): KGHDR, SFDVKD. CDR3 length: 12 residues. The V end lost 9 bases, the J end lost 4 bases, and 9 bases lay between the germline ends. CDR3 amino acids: CATGSANQPQHF. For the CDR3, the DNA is TGTGCCACCGGGTCAGCAAATCAGCCCCAGCATTTT.

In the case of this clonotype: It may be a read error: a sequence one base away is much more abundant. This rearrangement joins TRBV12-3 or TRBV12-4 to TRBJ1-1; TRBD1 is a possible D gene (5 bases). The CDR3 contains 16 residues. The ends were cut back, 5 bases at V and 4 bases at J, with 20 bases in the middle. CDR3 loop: CASSRLVYGGTTEAFF. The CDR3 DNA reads TGTGCCAGCAGTCGCCTAGTGTATGGGGGAACCACTGAAGCTTTCTTT.

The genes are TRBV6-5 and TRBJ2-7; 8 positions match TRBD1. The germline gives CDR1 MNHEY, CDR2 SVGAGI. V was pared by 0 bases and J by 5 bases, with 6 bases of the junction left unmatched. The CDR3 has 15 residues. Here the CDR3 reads CASSYSWTGKNEQYF. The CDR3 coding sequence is TGTGCCAGCAGTTACTCTTGGACAGGGAAAAACGAGCAGTACTTC.

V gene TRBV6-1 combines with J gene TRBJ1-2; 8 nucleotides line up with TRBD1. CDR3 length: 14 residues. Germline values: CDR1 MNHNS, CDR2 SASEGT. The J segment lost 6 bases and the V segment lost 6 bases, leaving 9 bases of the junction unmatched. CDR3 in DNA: TGTGCCAGCAGCGAACAGGGGGGAGGAGATGGCTACACCTTC. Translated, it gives CASSEQGGGDGYTF.